The clone carrying this TCR beta chain has just a few counts. Its antigen is currently unknown. TCRdb independently ran MiXCR on the 5' RACE reads; one entry per CDR3 protein. The sample lists approximately 550,000 distinct CDR3 sequences; roughly 12% were seen once. The CDR3 consists of 14 residues. This sample was included in a study of T cells after yellow fever vaccination. Study conclusions and caveats: It was the secondary response that reached its peak faster, day 5 versus 15, but it was weaker. Abundant clonotypes from the bulk population could have been carried over as contaminants into FACS-sorted repertoires. At 95% to 98% for CD4 and approximately 88% for CD8, most primary-vaccination clones showed up again after the booster.

The sample was PBMCs, taken on the day of the yellow fever booster vaccination. The receptor comes from a young man who received the YFV17D yellow fever vaccine. This chain links TRBV21-1 with TRBJ2-7; TRBD2 is the table's D call, not checked against the DNA. TRBV21-1 has pseudogene status. The CDR3 DNA reads as TGTGCCCCAAGGGGGGGACTAGCGGCCTACGAGCAGTACTTC. It encodes CAPRGGLAAYEQYF.